The clone carrying this T cell receptor beta chain came up many times. No antigen is known for it. The entry originates in a study of CD8 T cells in ankylosing spondylitis. The study, taken as a whole, reports: Blood of patients with ankylosing spondylitis appeared to be characterized by a TCR beta motif of several highly homologous variants. Earlier work had already found some motif variants in reactive arthritis synovial fluid and blood. Enrichment of disease-linked clones was reportedly significant in matched ankylosing spondylitis synovial fluid. Disease-linked clones bore a CD8+ phenotype, appearing relatively rarely in peripheral blood.

V lost 4 bases, J lost 5 bases, and 0 bases stayed unmatched. Germline V gene lookup returns CDR1 DFQATT and CDR2 SNEGSKA (reference sequence). The CDR3 sequence is 12 residues long. Libraries for TCR beta were made by quantitative 5'-RACE with molecular barcodes. TCRdb passed the 5' RACE reads through MiXCR, listing each CDR3 protein once. The sample shows about 460,000 distinct CDR3 sequences, roughly 5.2% of them seen only once. The sample comprised blood, either unsorted or a sorted T cell fraction (not recorded which). The clonotype was recovered from a male donor with ankylosing spondylitis. The rearrangement links TRBV20-1 to TRBJ2-2; 8 positions agree with TRBD1. The CDR3 DNA sequence: TGCAGTGCTAACAGGGGGACCGGGGAGCTGTTTTTT. Its translation: CSANRGTGELFF.